The present entry profiles one T cell receptor (beta chain) with its context. Its antigen is still unknown. This sample is part of a study of CXCR3-negative and CXCR3-positive naive CD8 T cells. Study findings and constraints: With surface CD5 comparable between naive subsets, TCR strength was estimated using properties derived from the TRB CDR3. TRB CDR3s of CXCR3-positive naive cells were more hydrophobic than those of CXCR3-negative naive cells.

The TRB libraries of cDNA were built by UMI-labeled 5' RACE. TCRdb re-called the 5' RACE reads; every CDR3 protein appears as one record, without DNA. The sample yields roughly 56,000 distinct CDR3 sequences, of which the top ten take up about 0.4%. The CDR3 contains 12 residues. CDR1 LNHDA and CDR2 SQIVND come from the germline V gene (reference sequence). This sequence joins TRBV19 and TRBJ2-2; TCRdb reports TRBD2, a call that lacks DNA to check it against. This TCR was recovered from a human donor in good health. Some clones in this sample may be carry-over from other donors' samples. Sequencing used naive CXCR3- CD8+ T cells from blood. Subset denoted: CD45RO-CCR7+CD27+CD95- naive CD8+ T cells lacking CXCR3 (TNR3-). This CDR3 is CVVGGPGRELFF.